Following are 30 T cell receptor beta chains from one sample sequenced in a study of response to subunit inactivated influenza vaccine. In TCRdb, the RT-PCR reads were re-called with MiXCR into one record per CDR3 protein. This table holds 200,000 to 250,000 distinct CDR3 sequences, 12% found once. Sequences were derived from non-naive T cells sorted from PBMCs, sampled 14 to 15 days before vaccination. The origin of the receptors is a man aged 50 to 60 who received an inactivated influenza vaccine.

This sequence joins TRBV20-1 and TRBJ1-6, with TRBD1 as a possible D gene (6 bases). The germline CDR1 and CDR2 sequences are DFQATT and SNEGSKA (reference sequence). The CDR3 extends over 14 amino acids. V was cut by 5 bases and J by 7 bases, with 15 bases left in between. The DNA of the CDR3 is TGCAGTGCTTGGGATACAGGGAGAAATTCACCCCTCCACTTT. Protein: CSAWDTGRNSPLHF.

The J gene is TRBJ2-6, the V gene TRBV10-3, with D maybe TRBD2 (6 bases). Germline lookup yields CDR1 ENHRY and CDR2 SYGVKD. The CDR3 length is 18 residues. The V end was cut by 6 bases, the J end by 6 bases, with 24 bases between. The CDR3 DNA is TGTGCCATCAGGGGGGGTTTCATGGGCTCTCTGGAGGCCAACGTCCTGACTTTC. This codes for CAIRGGFMGSLEANVLTF.

This clonotype was recorded at least ten times. The chain joins TRBV15 to TRBJ1-5; no clear D gene. From germline, CDR1 is LNHNV and CDR2 YYDKDF (reference sequence). V was trimmed by 5 bases and J by 6 bases, leaving 14 bases between them. The CDR3 runs 14 residues. CDR3 DNA: TGTGCCACCAGCTTTACTTTGATTCGTCAGCCCCAGCATTTT. Translation gives CATSFTLIRQPQHF. Complete variable domain (other parts from reference TRBV15 and TRBJ1-5): DAMVIQNPRYQVTQFGKPVTLSCSQTLNHNVMYWYQQKSSQAPKLLFHYYDKDFNNEADTPDNFQSRRPNTSFCFLDIRSPGLGDTAMYLCATSFTLIRQPQHFGDGTRLSIL.

This clonotype was picked up a small number of times. The rearrangement links TRBV12-3 or TRBV12-4 to TRBJ2-7, with a possible D match to TRBD1 (6 bases). V shed 6 bases and J shed 6 bases, with 21 bases lying between them. The CDR3 runs 15 residues. CDR3 DNA: TGTGCCAGCAGATCACAGGGAAGCAATGTGCTCGAGCAGTACTTC. Translated: CASRSQGSNVLEQYF.

This chain connects TRBV6-5 to TRBJ1-5; the D is unclear. CDR1 is MNHEY and CDR2 is SVGAGI in the germline V gene. With 2 bases removed from V and 1 base from J, the gap between germline ends came to 9 bases. The CDR3 has 15 amino acids. The CDR3 loop is CASSYRRTSNQPQHF. The CDR3 coding sequence is TGTGCCAGCAGTTACAGGAGAACGAGCAATCAGCCCCAGCATTTT.

This clonotype has only a few counts. The chain recombines TRBV6-1 with TRBJ1-6; D call uncertain. Between the trimmed V and J ends, which lost 1 base and 4 bases, there was a span of 8 bases. Germline assignment: CDR1 MNHNS and CDR2 SASEGT. This CDR3 has 15 residues. CDR3 nucleotides: TGTGCCAGCAGTGAAGTGCAGAGTTATAATTCACCCCTCCACTTT. It specifies CASSEVQSYNSPLHF.

This clonotype showed up many times. CDR3 nucleotides: TGTGCCAGCAGCTTAGGGACAGGGGGTGATACGCAGTATTTT. Protein sequence: CASSLGTGGDTQYF. The chain employs TRBV7-2 and TRBJ2-3, with TRBD1 identical over 10 bases. The CDR3 length is 14 residues. V gave up 1 base and J gave up 6 bases; unmatched junction bases: 1. Germline CDR1 is SGHTA and CDR2 is FQGNSA.

There are many counts of this clonotype. The V call is TRBV5-6, the J call TRBJ2-4; D call uncertain. The V end lost 2 bases, the J end lost 0 bases, and 12 bases lay between the germline ends. This CDR3 is built from 16 residues. Germline assignment: CDR1 SGHDT and CDR2 YYEEEE. The CDR3 region is CASSLTNTLAKNIQYF. For the CDR3, the DNA is TGTGCCAGCAGCTTAACAAATACTCTAGCCAAAAACATTCAGTACTTC.

The chain links TRBV5-5 to TRBJ2-5; TRBD1 might be the D (6 bases). Trimming pared 2 bases from V and 3 bases from J, leaving 11 bases between. This CDR3 spans 14 amino acids. Germline CDR1 is SGHKS and CDR2 is YYEKEE (reference sequence). The CDR3 DNA sequence: TGTGCCAGCAGCTTCCCAGGGGAAAAAGAGACCCAGTACTTC. Its protein is CASSFPGEKETQYF.

The table lists this clonotype with many counts. V is TRBV6-5 and J is TRBJ2-3; 8 bases agree with TRBD1. Germline V gene data show CDR1 as MNHEY and CDR2 as SVGAGI. The CDR3 is made up of 18 amino acids. With 0 bases clipped from V and 3 bases from J, the junction kept 11 bases outside the gene matches. This CDR3 is CASSYSGRGRVVTDTQYF. Here the CDR3 DNA reads TGTGCCAGCAGTTACTCCGGCAGGGGGCGGGTGGTTACAGATACGCAGTATTTT.

J is TRBJ1-2 and V is TRBV11-2; D may be TRBD1 (5 bases). From germline, CDR1 is SGHAT and CDR2 FQNNGV. Trimming shortened V by 2 bases and J by 8 bases, and 12 bases separated the two germline ends. This CDR3 has 13 amino acids. CDR3 DNA: TGTGCCAGCAGCTTATCCGGGACTATGGGCTACACCTTC. Amino acids: CASSLSGTMGYTF.

This clonotype was recorded many times. This rearrangement joins TRBV28 to TRBJ2-1; D is ambiguous. V was pared by 2 bases and J by 0 bases, with 8 bases between. The CDR3 is made up of 15 amino acids. The germline V gene has CDR1 MDHEN and CDR2 SYDVKM. The CDR3 spells CASSLRGGSYNEQFF. The DNA of the CDR3 is TGTGCCAGCAGTTTACGAGGTGGCTCCTACAATGAGCAGTTCTTC.

The chain links TRBV20-1 to TRBJ2-7; tentative D call: TRBD1 (5 bases). Trimming cost V 4 bases and J 0 bases, with 10 bases left between them. Germline V gene sequence: CDR1 DFQATT, CDR2 SNEGSKA (reference sequence). CDR3 length equals 13 residues. The CDR3 spells CSAIQGDSYEQYF. For the CDR3, the DNA is TGCAGTGCTATCCAGGGTGACTCCTACGAGCAGTACTTC.

A few counts support this clonotype. The chain links TRBV2 to TRBJ1-3, with a possible D match to TRBD1 (5 bases). This CDR3 has 15 residues. In germline, CDR1 is SNHLY, CDR2 FYNNEI. Trimming took off 3 bases at V and 0 bases at J, with 9 bases between the two ends. The CDR3 loop is CASSEGTRSGNTIYF. Written as DNA, the CDR3 is TGTGCCAGCAGTGAGGGGACCCGCTCTGGAAACACCATATATTTT.

The table lists this clonotype with a few counts. The V and J genes are TRBV5-6 and TRBJ1-4; D possibly corresponds to TRBD1 (5 bases). The CDR3 spans 15 residues. The germline V gene encodes CDR1 SGHDT and CDR2 YYEEEE. Trimming removed 5 bases from V and 7 bases from J, with 18 bases in between. CDR3 in DNA: TGTGCCAGCAGTTCGAGAGGGGTTCGGAGTGAAAAACTGTTTTTT. This encodes CASSSRGVRSEKLFF.

In this sample, this clonotype turned up many times. This rearrangement joins TRBV6-2 or TRBV6-3 to TRBJ2-7; D gene unclear. Germline V CDR1 and CDR2: MNHEY, SVGEGT. The CDR3 length is 14 residues. The V end was cut by 7 bases, the J end by 0 bases, with 13 bases between. This chain's CDR3 is CASIRGGTSYEQYF. In DNA form, the CDR3 reads TGTGCCAGCATAAGAGGTGGCACCTCCTACGAGCAGTACTTC.

This rearrangement joins TRBV10-3 to TRBJ2-3, with TRBD2 identical over 11 bases. Germline assignment: CDR1 ENHRY and CDR2 SYGVKD. The CDR3 has 15 residues. The ends lost 7 bases at V and 0 bases at J; junction bases unmatched: 3. The CDR3 sequence is CAITSGGSSTDTQYF. The CDR3 DNA reads TGTGCCATCACTAGCGGGGGGTCTAGCACAGATACGCAGTATTTT.

The chain links TRBV7-6 to TRBJ2-3; no clear D. The CDR3 is 13 amino acids. The V end was cut by 3 bases, the J end by 6 bases, with 10 bases between. CDR1 and CDR2 from the germline V gene are SGHVS and FNYEAQ. The CDR3 DNA reads TGTGCCAGCAGCTTGGGTAGTCATGATACGCAGTATTTT. Protein sequence: CASSLGSHDTQYF.

This clonotype has ten or more counts. The chain carries TRBV6-1 and TRBJ2-3; 13 bases agree with TRBD2. Trimming removed 6 bases from V and 3 bases from J; junction bases left unmatched: 9. Germline CDR1 and CDR2: MNHNS and SASEGT. CDR3 size: 17 residues. CDR3 coding DNA: TGTGCCAGCAGGATGACCGGGACTAGCGGGAAGACAGATACGCAGTATTTT. Translated: CASRMTGTSGKTDTQYF.

The V gene is TRBV21-1, the J gene TRBJ2-1; the D call of TRBD2 is as the table states it, not checked on the DNA. TRBV21-1 represents a pseudogene. This CDR3 is built from 10 residues. CDR3 amino acids: CASTAGTQFF. The CDR3, as DNA: TGTGCCAGCACCGCCGGGACTCAGTTCTTC.

In this sample, this clonotype turned up many times. J is TRBJ2-1 and V is TRBV12-3 or TRBV12-4; 13 bases align to TRBD2. The CDR3 consists of 16 residues. J gave up 10 bases and V 5 bases, and 11 bases lay outside the gene matches. Here the CDR3 DNA reads TGTGCCAGCAGTATGACTAGCGGGAGGCAGCTTGAGGAGCAGTTCTTC. Protein sequence: CASSMTSGRQLEEQFF.

This clonotype came up a few times. V usage is TRBV20-1 and J usage is TRBJ1-1, with D unclear. Germline values: CDR1 DFQATT, CDR2 SNEGSKA (reference sequence). Trimming left V 3 bases short and J 11 bases short, with 4 bases between. The CDR3 totals 8 residues. The CDR3: CSASFAFF. Written as DNA, the CDR3 is TGCAGTGCTAGTTTTGCTTTCTTT.

The chain joins TRBV5-6 to TRBJ2-3; no definite D call. The V gene lost 0 bases and the J gene lost 3 bases, with 5 bases spanning the gap. The CDR3 is 13 residues long. The germline CDR1 and CDR2 sequences are SGHDT and YYEEEE. DNA for the CDR3: TGTGCCAGCAGCTTGGATACGACAGATACGCAGTATTTT. Residues: CASSLDTTDTQYF.

This clonotype was counted between two and nine times. The J gene is TRBJ1-2, the V gene TRBV27; D is undetermined. The V and J ends lost 4 bases and 8 bases respectively, with 14 bases between them. CDR3 length: 13 residues. Per germline, CDR1 MNHEY and CDR2 SMNVEV (reference sequence). Written as DNA, the CDR3 is TGTGCCAGCAGTTACCGAGGCGGGCACGGCTACACCTTC. It yields the protein CASSYRGGHGYTF.

This clonotype was observed at least ten times. V gene TRBV19 combines with J gene TRBJ1-5; 8 bases are a match to TRBD1. Germline lookup yields CDR1 LNHDA and CDR2 SQIVND (reference sequence). This CDR3 comprises 14 residues. Losses at the gene ends were 10 bases for V and 7 bases for J; bases not matched to a gene: 12. The CDR3 loop is CATSGTGVGQPQHF. CDR3 DNA sequence: TGTGCCACCTCGGGGACAGGAGTAGGCCAGCCCCAGCATTTT.

The chain joins TRBV10-3 to TRBJ1-1, with TRBD1 as a possible D gene (6 bases). The V gene's germline CDR1 is ENHRY and CDR2 SYGVKD. The V end was cut by 0 bases, the J end by 6 bases, with 14 bases between. This CDR3 has 15 amino acids. CDR3 sequence reads: CAISESTGRGAEAFF. The CDR3 DNA is TGTGCCATCAGTGAGTCCACGGGAAGGGGGGCTGAAGCTTTCTTT.

There are a few counts of this clonotype. The chain links TRBV5-5 to TRBJ1-2, with D unclear. The V gene's germline CDR1 is SGHKS and CDR2 YYEKEE (reference sequence). The CDR3 loop spans 15 amino acids. The V end lost 4 bases, the J end lost 2 bases, and 15 bases lay between the germline ends. The CDR3 is CASSQETMRNYGYTF. Written as DNA, the CDR3 is TGTGCCAGCAGCCAAGAAACAATGAGGAACTATGGCTACACCTTC.

The chain employs TRBV5-1 and TRBJ2-1, with 8 bases aligning to TRBD2. CDR1 is SGHRS and CDR2 is YFSETQ in the germline V gene. This CDR3 is 16 amino acids long. Germline trimming cut 0 bases from V and 2 bases from J; bases unmatched to any gene: 4. This CDR3 is CASSLGGTRTYNEQFF. The CDR3 region has the DNA TGCGCCAGCAGCTTGGGTGGGACTAGAACCTACAATGAGCAGTTCTTC.

Many counts were recorded for this clonotype. The chain combines TRBV5-5 with TRBJ2-1; 11 bases map to TRBD2. The CDR3 runs to 17 residues. After removal of 2 bases from V and 5 bases from J, the junction contained 9 bases not matched to a gene. Germline CDR1 reads SGHKS; CDR2 reads YYEKEE (reference sequence). In DNA form, the CDR3 reads TGTGCCAGCAGCTTAAGGCTAGCGGGAGGTGGACACAATGAGCAGTTCTTC. Translation: CASSLRLAGGGHNEQFF.

This clonotype has only a few counts. This chain uses TRBV12-3 or TRBV12-4 with TRBJ2-7; no definite D call. The V and J ends lost 3 bases and 0 bases respectively, with 6 bases between them. The length of the CDR3 is 13 residues. CDR3 bases: TGTGCCAGCAGTTTTAATCCCTCCTACGAGCAGTACTTC. Protein sequence: CASSFNPSYEQYF.